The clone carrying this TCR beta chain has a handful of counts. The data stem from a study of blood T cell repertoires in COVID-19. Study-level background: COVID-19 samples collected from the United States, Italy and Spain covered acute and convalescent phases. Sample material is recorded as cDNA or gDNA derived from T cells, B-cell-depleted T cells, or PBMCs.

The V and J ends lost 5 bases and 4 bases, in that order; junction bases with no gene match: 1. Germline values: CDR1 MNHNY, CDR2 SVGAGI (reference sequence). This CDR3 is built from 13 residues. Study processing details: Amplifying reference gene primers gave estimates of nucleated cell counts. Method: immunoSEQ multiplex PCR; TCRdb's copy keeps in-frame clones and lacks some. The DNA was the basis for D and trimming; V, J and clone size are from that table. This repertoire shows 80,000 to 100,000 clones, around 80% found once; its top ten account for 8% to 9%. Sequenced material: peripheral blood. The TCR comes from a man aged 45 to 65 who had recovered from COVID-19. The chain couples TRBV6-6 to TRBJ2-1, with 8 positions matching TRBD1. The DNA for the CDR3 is TGTGCCAGCAGTGACAGGGGTTACAATGAGCAGTTCTTC. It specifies CASSDRGYNEQFF.